This entry describes one T cell receptor (beta chain). This receptor's antigen is unknown. Base qualities were left out, and no much larger clone turns up one base away. Other DNA sequences of this sample code for an identical CDR3. The germline V gene encodes CDR1 SNHLY and CDR2 FYNNEI. Trimming at the junction amounts to 1 base on V and 2 bases on J, and the germline ends lie 6 bases apart. From cysteine to phenylalanine, the CDR3 is 13 amino acids long. The CDR3 DNA has 39 bases and is translated from base 1. This specimen comes from a study of Tregs in tolerant kidney transplant recipients (dated by TCRdb to between 2018 and 2021). Regarding the complete study: TCRbeta sequencing was used in the study to identify donor-specific regulatory T cells before combined kidney and bone marrow transplantation, and the identified cells were then tracked after transplant. TCRbeta repertoire sequencing was used in 3 healthy controls to compare several methods for expanding Tregs specific for an allogeneic donor.

The study at large found these results: The most biologically relevant and donor-specific TCRbeta repertoire appeared to be identified by expanding Tregs with activated donor B cells. Because only a small number of patients were included, the study had limitations, and the results will need to be validated in larger populations as well as under other immunosuppression protocols. Biological reproducibility was not directly assessed, although technical replication error appeared to be minimal.

For TCRbeta CDR3 sequencing, genomic DNA was extracted from sorted cells using the QIAGEN DNeasy Blood and Tissue Kit. High-throughput TCRbeta CDR3 sequencing, including PCR amplification with bias correction and internal controls, was performed commercially through immunoSEQ. The source study handled its data this way. A unique productive TCRbeta sequence was defined by the CDR3 nucleotide sequence when primers matched, and otherwise by the CDR3 amino acid sequence together with the Vbeta and Jbeta genes. As a correction for sorting error, sequences shared between sorted populations at a frequency ratio of 2:1 or less were discarded, and the remaining shared sequences were assigned to the higher population. A sequence counted as donor-reactive if, in CFSE-low cells, the sequence had a frequency of at least 0.01% and was expanded at least 5-fold compared with unstimulated cells. Jensen-Shannon divergence, calculated on the top 100 TCRbeta sequences ranked by frequency, was used to quantify repertoire divergence. For samples with multiple sequencing runs, sorting error was corrected separately for each run before the runs were pooled. TCRdb stores this immuneACCESS table with in-frame sequences only. Part of the clones is absent; in the studies checked, under half of the shortfall reflects unresolved V genes, and no reason is known for the rest. That table supplies the V and J calls and clone size; D and trimming were determined from the DNA. Recorded for this sample are under 100,000 clones; over 85% of them occurred a single time. The ten largest clonotypes hold roughly 5% of the sample.

Thawed PBMCs were FACS-sorted into unstimulated Tregs (CD4+CD25+CD127-), CD4+ non-Tregs (CD4+CD25-), CD4 cells and CD8 cells. Healthy control blood came either as purchased buffy coats or from healthy volunteers. Healthy control blood was processed to PBMCs by Ficoll density gradient and cryopreserved, and patient PBMCs were collected before and after transplant. Here the chain combines TRBV2 and TRBJ2-7, and TRBD1 may be the D gene, going by 5 matching bases. Sequenced input: CD8+ T cells from blood. The source of this sequence is a human donor in good health. The sequenced DNA is TGTGCCAGCAGTGAAGGCAGGGCCTACGAGCAGTACTTC. It is translated as CASSEGRAYEQYF.